The text below deals with one T cell receptor beta chain. This record comes from a study of T cell responses to AZD1222 COVID-19 vaccine. J was trimmed by 4 bases and V by 5 bases; bases with no gene match: 7. Germline CDR1 LNHDA, CDR2 SQIVND (reference sequence). The CDR3 extends over 14 amino acids. The table came from immunoSEQ multiplex PCR; TCRdb's copy has only in-frame clones and leaves some out. The table includes 89,000 or so clones, about 86% detected once. The sequence was obtained from an adult who received the AZD1222 COVID-19 vaccine. The sample here was peripheral blood, taken 28 days after the second AZD1222 dose. The chain carries TRBV19 and TRBJ1-2; TRBD1 matches at 7 bases. The CDR3 bases are TGTGCCAGTAGTGCCCCAGGGGGACCCTATGGCTACACCTTC. Translated: CASSAPGGPYGYTF. The entire variable domain, with the rest obtained from reference TRBV19 and TRBJ1-2, is as follows: DGGITQSPKYLFRKEGQNVTLSCEQNLNHDAMYWYRQDPGQGLRLIYYSQIVNDFQKGDIAEGYSVSREKKESFPLTVTSAQKNPTAFYLCASSAPGGPYGYTFGSGTRLTVV.